These 30 T cell receptor beta chains share one sample of origin, sequenced in a study of blood T cell repertoires in COVID-19 (dated by TCRdb to between 2020 and 2021). Preparation of the library involved the immunoSEQ multiplex PCR assay. TCRdb retrieved this table from immuneACCESS and kept in-frame rearrangements only. Not all clones are present; in checked studies, unresolved V genes account for under half, and no reason is known for the remainder. This sample has 250,000 to 300,000 clones in its table, and roughly nine tenths of those were observed once. The ten largest clonotypes hold roughly 4.5% of the sample. The sequenced material came from peripheral blood. These receptor sequences come from a woman aged 40 to 50 who had recovered from COVID-19.

This clone was seen just once. This chain joins TRBV24-1 and TRBJ2-1; D may be TRBD2 (7 bases). The CDR3 runs 13 residues. The germline gives CDR1 KGHDR, CDR2 SFDVKD. V lost 5 bases to trimming and J lost 7 bases, with 11 bases between them. The CDR3 here is CATSGGGRNEQFF. The CDR3, as DNA: TGTGCCACCAGTGGGGGGGGGCGGAATGAGCAGTTCTTC.

The chain employs TRBV3-1 (or the pseudogene TRBV3-2) and TRBJ2-5; D gene uncertain. The germline V gene has CDR1 LGHDT and CDR2 YNNKEL (reference sequence). The V gene lost 0 bases and the J gene lost 5 bases, with 10 bases spanning the gap. CDR3 length: 14 amino acids. The CDR3 region is CASSQDLVTETQYF. CDR3 nucleotides: TGTGCCAGCAGCCAAGATTTGGTAACTGAGACCCAGTACTTC.

V is TRBV28 and J is TRBJ1-3; D gene unclear. Trimming pared 1 base from V and 4 bases from J, leaving 8 bases between. Germline assignment: CDR1 MDHEN and CDR2 SYDVKM. The CDR3 length is 14 residues. CDR3 loop: CASSLLAPGNTIYF. In nucleotides, the CDR3 is TGTGCCAGCAGTTTATTGGCACCCGGAAACACCATATATTTT.

The chain combines TRBV11-2 with TRBJ2-3; a weak D match, TRBD2 (5 bases). Trimming stripped 7 bases from V and 8 bases from J, with 19 bases between. This CDR3 has 14 residues. CDR1 is SGHAT and CDR2 is FQNNGV in the germline V gene. In DNA form, the CDR3 reads TGTGCCAGCACCCGTGCTTTGGGGAGCGGTACGCAGTATTTT. This codes for CASTRALGSGTQYF.

The sample holds one count of this clone. V gene TRBV27 combines with J gene TRBJ1-4; D remains unclear. V lost 2 bases, J lost 5 bases, and 9 bases lay in between. Germline assignment: CDR1 MNHEY and CDR2 SMNVEV (reference sequence). This CDR3 has 14 amino acids. For the CDR3, the DNA is TGTGCCAGCAGTTTAAGGAGACTCAATGAAAAACTGTTTTTT. Its protein is CASSLRRLNEKLFF.

This chain connects TRBV6-5 to TRBJ1-2; tentatively, D is TRBD1 (6 bases). Trimming took off 7 bases at V and 9 bases at J, with 12 bases between the two ends. Germline V gene data show CDR1 as MNHEY and CDR2 as SVGAGI. CDR3 length: 11 residues. The CDR3 coding sequence is TGTGCCAGCACCCAGGGGCTGAGCTACACCTTC. Its translation: CASTQGLSYTF.

The J gene is TRBJ2-1, the V gene TRBV5-4, with a weak D call TRBD1 (5 bases). The CDR3 runs to 14 residues. Trimming stripped 4 bases from V and 7 bases from J, with 15 bases between. Germline V gene data show CDR1 as SGHNT and CDR2 as YYREEE (reference sequence). The CDR3 sequence is CASSLQGGINEQFF. The CDR3 DNA reads as TGTGCCAGCAGCCTGCAGGGCGGCATTAATGAGCAGTTCTTC. Full variable domain (remainder filled in from reference TRBV5-4 and TRBJ2-1): ETGVTQSPTHLIKTRGQQVTLRCSSQSGHNTVSWYQQALGQGPQFIFQYYREEENGRGNFPPRFSGLQFPNYSSELNVNALELDDSALYLCASSLQGGINEQFFGPGTRLTVL.

The gene calls are TRBV7-6 and TRBJ1-5, with 12 bases identical to TRBD1. This CDR3 is built from 15 residues. Looked up from germline, CDR1 is SGHVS and CDR2 is FNYEAQ. The ends lost 5 bases at V and 6 bases at J; junction bases unmatched: 5. The chain's CDR3 is CASSRDRGRFQPQHF. CDR3 coding DNA: TGTGCCAGCAGCAGGGACAGGGGGCGGTTTCAGCCCCAGCATTTT. The full variable domain, its missing parts supplied by reference TRBV7-6 and TRBJ1-5, is GAGVSQSPRYKVTKRGQDVALRCDPISGHVSLYWYRQALGQGPEFLTYFNYEAQQDKSGLPNDRFSAERPEGSISTLTIQRTEQRDSAMYRCASSRDRGRFQPQHFGDGTRLSIL.

The chain joins TRBV25-1 to TRBJ2-2, with 8 bases that match TRBD2. The CDR3 sequence is 16 residues long. Trimming removed 1 base from V and 3 bases from J; junction bases left unmatched: 4. CDR1 MGHDK and CDR2 SYGVNS come from the germline V gene. CDR3 residues: CASSESGGADTGELFF. As DNA, the CDR3 is TGTGCCAGCAGTGAATCGGGGGGGGCCGACACCGGGGAGCTGTTTTTT.

The chain recombines TRBV7-9 with TRBJ1-1; no clear D. Per germline, CDR1 SEHNR and CDR2 FQNEAQ (reference sequence). The V end lost 6 bases, the J end lost 4 bases, and 12 bases lay between the germline ends. The CDR3 has 13 residues. The CDR3 is CASRFVGGTEAFF. The DNA of the CDR3 is TGTGCCAGCAGGTTCGTCGGCGGCACTGAAGCTTTCTTT.

The V gene is TRBV27, the J gene TRBJ1-1; D ambiguous. Trimming took 9 bases from V and 0 from J, leaving 11 bases between them. CDR1 is MNHEY and CDR2 is SMNVEV in the germline V gene (reference sequence). The CDR3 loop spans 13 amino acids. CDR3 sequence reads: CASKPFMNTEAFF. As DNA, the CDR3 is TGTGCCAGTAAGCCTTTTATGAACACTGAAGCTTTCTTT.

V and J are TRBV19 and TRBJ2-3; D unclear. Per germline, CDR1 LNHDA and CDR2 SQIVND (reference sequence). V lost 8 bases and J 2 bases, leaving 11 bases between the germline ends. The CDR3 totals 13 residues. This chain's CDR3 is CASRSTYTDTQYF. CDR3 nucleotides: TGTGCCAGTCGCTCGACTTACACAGATACGCAGTATTTT.

The chain uses TRBV5-6 and TRBJ1-4, with 10 bases aligning to TRBD1. After removal of 3 bases from V and 8 bases from J, the junction contained 10 bases not matched to a gene. This CDR3 spans 16 amino acids. Germline lookup yields CDR1 SGHDT and CDR2 YYEEEE. Here the CDR3 DNA reads TGTGCCAGCAGCTGGGAGACAGGGGGCAAGTGGGAAAAACTGTTTTTT. Translation gives CASSWETGGKWEKLFF.

This clone was seen once. This chain connects TRBV28 to TRBJ1-2; maybe TRBD1 (5 bases). CDR3 length: 14 residues. Germline CDR1 reads MDHEN; CDR2 reads SYDVKM. Trimming cost V 3 bases and J 0 bases, with 8 bases left between them. CDR3 DNA: TGTGCCAGCAGTTTGGGGGGGACTAACTATGGCTACACCTTC. It translates to CASSLGGTNYGYTF.

This rearrangement joins TRBV7-2 to TRBJ1-5; TRBD1 aligns across 11 bases. The CDR3 loop spans 15 amino acids. The J segment lost 7 bases and the V segment lost 5 bases, leaving 7 bases of the junction unmatched. From germline, CDR1 is SGHTA and CDR2 FQGNSA. CDR3 sequence reads: CASSPGQGALQPQHF. The DNA of the CDR3 is TGTGCCAGCAGCCCTGGACAGGGGGCGTTGCAGCCCCAGCATTTT.

The gene calls are TRBV7-2 and TRBJ2-5; D possibly corresponds to TRBD2 (6 bases). Trimming stripped 1 base from V and 5 bases from J, with 8 bases between. Germline CDR1 is SGHTA and CDR2 is FQGNSA. CDR3 length: 13 residues. Here the CDR3 reads CASSLGGGETQYF. CDR3 sequence (DNA): TGTGCCAGCAGCTTAGGTGGGGGGGAGACCCAGTACTTC. The full variable domain, rest sourced from reference TRBV7-2 and TRBJ2-5, is GAGVSQSPSNKVTEKGKDVELRCDPISGHTALYWYRQSLGQGLEFLIYFQGNSAPDKSGLPSDRFSAERTGGSVSTLTIQRTQQEDSAVYLCASSLGGGETQYFGPGTRLLVL.

The J gene is TRBJ2-3, the V gene TRBV7-9; D is possibly TRBD1 (6 bases). Between the trimmed V and J ends, which lost 6 bases and 0 bases, there was a span of 7 bases. CDR1 is SEHNR and CDR2 is FQNEAQ in the germline V gene (reference sequence). CDR3 length: 13 amino acids. The CDR3 nucleotides are TGTGCCAGCAGGGACAGAAGCACAGATACGCAGTATTTT. The encoded protein is CASRDRSTDTQYF.

The chain is built from TRBV19 and TRBJ1-6; D not resolved. Germline CDR1 is LNHDA and CDR2 is SQIVND (reference sequence). The CDR3 is 15 residues long. Trimming took 6 bases from V and 8 from J, leaving 17 bases between them. The CDR3 DNA is TGTGCCAGTAGCCCCCGCCCGCTATTTGATTCACCCCTCCACTTT. It yields the protein CASSPRPLFDSPLHF.

The chain employs TRBV6-5 and TRBJ2-7; possible D gene TRBD1, 5 bases. Trimming cost V 7 bases and J 3 bases, with 13 bases left between them. Germline V gene lookup returns CDR1 MNHEY and CDR2 SVGAGI. This CDR3 is built from 13 residues. CDR3 loop: CASNTDTFYEQYF. CDR3 nucleotide sequence: TGTGCCAGCAATACGGACACTTTCTACGAGCAGTACTTC.

The gene calls are TRBV5-3 and TRBJ2-5, with TRBD1 identical over 8 bases. TRBV5-3 is filed as an ORF, its function uncertain. The junction had 6 bases not matched to a gene; V was cut back by 2 bases and J by 3 bases. This CDR3 spans 15 amino acids. CDR3 coding DNA: TGTGCCAGAAGCTTCAGGGCAGGGGGCGAAGAGACCCAGTACTTC. Encoded protein: CARSFRAGGEETQYF.

This chain joins TRBV6-4 and TRBJ2-5; 11 nucleotides align to TRBD2. The CDR3 spans 13 residues. Germline trimming cut 6 bases from V and 4 bases from J; bases unmatched to any gene: 1. In germline, CDR1 is MRHNA, CDR2 SNTAGT. CDR3 sequence (DNA): TGTGCCAGCAGACTAGCGGGAGTAGAGACCCAGTACTTC. Amino acids: CASRLAGVETQYF.

This chain connects TRBV5-1 to TRBJ2-7; D is uncertain. From germline, CDR1 is SGHRS and CDR2 YFSETQ. Between the trimmed V and J ends, which lost 1 base and 8 bases, there was a span of 7 bases. The CDR3 has 11 residues. The CDR3 is CASSLNEKQYF. The CDR3 nucleotides are TGCGCCAGCAGCTTGAACGAGAAGCAGTACTTC.

The chain recombines TRBV9 with TRBJ2-2, with D possibly matching TRBD2 (5 bases). This CDR3 has 14 amino acids. V lost 7 bases, J lost 0 bases, and 10 bases lay in between. The germline V gene encodes CDR1 SGDLS and CDR2 YYNGEE. The CDR3 DNA follows: TGTGCCAGCTTACGGGATTCGAACACCGGGGAGCTGTTTTTT. Residues: CASLRDSNTGELFF.

V is TRBV30 and J is TRBJ2-2; 11 bases are a match to TRBD2. Unmatched junction bases numbered 12, after V lost 2 bases and J lost 7 bases. Germline loops: CDR1 GTSNPN, CDR2 SVGIG (reference sequence). CDR3 size: 17 residues. The CDR3 nucleotides are TGTGCCTGGAGTAAGGTAGCGGGAGGGCACCGGATCGGGGAGCTGTTTTTT. It is translated as CAWSKVAGGHRIGELFF.

The V and J genes are TRBV2 and TRBJ2-2; a possible D gene is TRBD1 (5 bases). The length of the CDR3 is 13 residues. Germline-derived CDR1 and CDR2 are SNHLY and FYNNEI. Trimming removed 6 bases from V and 11 bases from J, with 16 bases in between. DNA of the CDR3: TGTGCCAGCAGCCTAGATGACAGAAAAGAGCTGTTTTTT. As protein: CASSLDDRKELFF. The full variable domain, in which reference TRBV2 and TRBJ2-2 provide the parts outside the CDR3, is EPEVTQTPSHQVTQMGQEVILRCVPISNHLYFYWYRQILGQKVEFLVSFYNNEISEKSEIFDDQFSVERPDGSNFTLKIRSTKLEDSAMYFCASSLDDRKELFFGEGSRLTVL.

This sequence joins TRBV5-4 and TRBJ1-1, with D unresolved. CDR1 and CDR2 (germline): SGHNT, YYREEE (reference sequence). CDR3 length: 14 residues. V lost 5 bases and J lost 0, with 11 bases in between. The CDR3 sequence is CASSHTRMNTEAFF. The CDR3 nucleotides are TGTGCCAGCAGTCATACTCGAATGAACACTGAAGCTTTCTTT.

The V and J genes are TRBV7-9 and TRBJ1-1; D remains ambiguous. The CDR3 has 14 residues. V was shortened by 6 bases and J by 1 base, with 12 bases between the two germline ends. CDR1 is SEHNR, CDR2 FQNEAQ, per germline (reference sequence). The CDR3 here is CASRHSAGNTEAFF. The CDR3 bases are TGTGCCAGCAGGCATAGCGCAGGGAACACTGAAGCTTTCTTT.

The chain has TRBV6-1 and TRBJ2-7; no clear D. V shed 2 bases and J shed 3 bases, with 11 bases lying between them. This CDR3 contains 14 residues. The germline CDR1 and CDR2 sequences are MNHNS and SASEGT. The CDR3 sequence is CASSEYSIHYEQYF. DNA for the CDR3: TGTGCCAGCAGTGAATACAGCATCCACTACGAGCAGTACTTC.

In this sample, this clone turned up a few times. The gene calls are TRBV11-3 and TRBJ1-1; TRBD1 agrees at 7 bases. CDR1 SGHNT and CDR2 YENEEA come from the germline V gene. Trimming took 2 bases from V and 1 from J; bases not matched to a gene: 1. The CDR3 extends over 14 amino acids. CDR3 amino acids: CASSLTGENTEAFF. CDR3 nucleotide sequence: TGTGCCAGCAGCTTAACAGGGGAGAACACTGAAGCTTTCTTT.

The V and J genes are TRBV28 and TRBJ2-2, with TRBD1 matching 11 bases. The CDR3 is 16 residues long. After removal of 4 bases from V and 7 bases from J, the junction contained 8 bases not matched to a gene. CDR1 MDHEN and CDR2 SYDVKM come from the germline V gene. CDR3 sequence reads: CASSSDRGHPGGELFF. The CDR3 DNA reads TGTGCCAGCAGTTCGGACAGGGGGCACCCTGGCGGGGAGCTGTTTTTT.